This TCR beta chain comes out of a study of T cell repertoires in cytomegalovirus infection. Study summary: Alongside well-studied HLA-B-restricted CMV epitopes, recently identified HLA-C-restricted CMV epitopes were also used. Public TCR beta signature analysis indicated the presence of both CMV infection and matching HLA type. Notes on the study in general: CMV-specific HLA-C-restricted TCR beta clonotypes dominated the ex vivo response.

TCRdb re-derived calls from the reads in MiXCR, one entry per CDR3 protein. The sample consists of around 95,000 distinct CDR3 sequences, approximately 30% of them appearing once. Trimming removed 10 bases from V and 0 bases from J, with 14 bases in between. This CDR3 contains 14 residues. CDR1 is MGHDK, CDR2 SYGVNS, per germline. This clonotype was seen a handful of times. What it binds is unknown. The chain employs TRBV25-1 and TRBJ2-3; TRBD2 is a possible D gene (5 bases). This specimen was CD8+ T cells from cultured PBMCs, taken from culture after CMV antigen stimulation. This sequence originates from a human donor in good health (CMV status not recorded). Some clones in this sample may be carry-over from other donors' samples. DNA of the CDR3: TGTGCCACCGGGATGGAGGCTAGCACAGATACGCAGTATTTT. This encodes CATGMEASTDTQYF. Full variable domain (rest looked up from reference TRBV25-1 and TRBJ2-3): EADIYQTPRYLVIGTGKKITLECSQTMGHDKMYWYQQDPGMELHLIHYSYGVNSTEKGDLSSESTVSRIRTEHFPLTLESARPSHTSQYLCATGMEASTDTQYFGPGTRLTVL.